This TCR beta chain was retrieved from a study of blood T cell repertoires in COVID-19. Background on the study: Donors in the United States, Italy and Spain gave samples during acute or convalescent COVID-19. Sample material is recorded as cDNA or gDNA derived from T cells, B-cell-depleted T cells, or PBMCs.

Per the original data handling: Reference gene primer amplification gave nucleated cell count estimates. The method was immunoSEQ multiplex PCR; TCRdb's version includes in-frame clones alone and lacks a portion of them. That table supplies the V and J calls and clone size; D and trimming were determined from the DNA. The sample lists more than 150,000 clones, roughly 79% occurring once. A Seattle source enrolled patients during active infection and followed them longitudinally. CDR3 length: 16 residues. Germline V gene sequence: CDR1 SNHLY, CDR2 FYNNEI. V dropped 6 bases and J dropped 4; count of bases not matched to a gene: 5.

This chain uses TRBV2 with TRBJ2-1; the match to TRBD2 covers 14 bases. The sequenced sample consisted of peripheral blood. The receptor comes from an elderly woman with COVID-19, enrolled during active disease. The CDR3 DNA sequence: TGTGCCAGCAGGGCCCGACTAGCGGGAGGGTACAATGAGCAGTTCTTC. Protein sequence: CASRARLAGGYNEQFF.